These 14 T cell receptor beta chains came from one sample sequenced in a study of blood T cell repertoires in COVID-19. The assay was immunoSEQ multiplex PCR, and TCRdb's table has in-frame clones only and misses some. The table shows some 250,000 clones, with 65% to 85% occurring only once. Sequencing input: peripheral blood. Receptor source: an older man with acute or convalescent COVID-19.

CDR3 loop: CASSLGGLAGVETQYF. The CDR3 region has the DNA TGTGCCAGCAGCTTAGGGGGACTAGCGGGAGTTGAGACCCAGTACTTC. The rearrangement uses TRBV7-7 and TRBJ2-5; 14 bases match TRBD2. Germline CDR1 and CDR2: SSHAT and FNYEAQ (reference sequence). J lost 5 bases, V lost 1 base, and 3 bases had no gene match. This CDR3 contains 16 residues.

The chain couples TRBV6-5 to TRBJ2-4; D remains ambiguous. This CDR3 region has 11 residues. Deletions cut 6 bases from V and 3 bases from J, with 3 bases between. The germline gives CDR1 MNHEY, CDR2 SVGAGI. The CDR3 nucleotides are TGTGCCAGCAGGCGCAAAAACATTCAGTACTTC. Amino acids: CASRRKNIQYF.

A remark on this clone: This specimen includes other DNA sequences encoding the same CDR3. J is TRBJ1-1 and V is TRBV12-3 or TRBV12-4; D remains unclear. The V and J ends lost 3 bases and 1 base respectively, with 6 bases between them. There are 13 residues in the CDR3. CDR3 sequence (DNA): TGTGCCAGCAGTTTGTCAGGGAACACTGAAGCTTTCTTT. Translated: CASSLSGNTEAFF.

This chain links TRBV11-2 with TRBJ2-5; 8 bases are a match to TRBD2. V dropped 3 bases and J dropped 4; count of bases not matched to a gene: 7. Germline V CDR1 and CDR2: SGHAT, FQNNGV. The CDR3 loop spans 15 amino acids. CDR3 bases: TGTGCCAGCAGCTTGGGATCCGGGAGGGGAGAGACCCAGTACTTC. This gives the protein CASSLGSGRGETQYF.

J is TRBJ1-1 and V is TRBV7-9; 7 bases fit TRBD1. J gave up 6 bases and V 4 bases, and 8 bases lay outside the gene matches. The CDR3 has 14 residues. Germline V gives CDR1 SEHNR, CDR2 FQNEAQ (reference sequence). CDR3 protein: CASSSADGTAEAFF. CDR3 sequence (DNA): TGTGCCAGCAGCTCCGCCGATGGGACAGCTGAAGCTTTCTTT.

This chain links TRBV3-1 (or the pseudogene TRBV3-2) with TRBJ1-6; D remains unclear. This CDR3 spans 13 amino acids. In germline, CDR1 is LGHDT, CDR2 YNNKEL (reference sequence). Trimming took 5 bases from V and 4 from J, leaving 6 bases between them. This CDR3 reads CASSSVYNSPLHF. CDR3 sequence (DNA): TGTGCCAGCAGCTCGGTGTATAATTCACCCCTCCACTTT.

The rearrangement links TRBV3-1 (or the pseudogene TRBV3-2) to TRBJ1-4; TRBD1 aligns across 8 bases. V dropped 10 bases and J dropped 7; count of bases not matched to a gene: 8. CDR3 length: 13 residues. Germline CDR1 LGHDT, CDR2 YNNKEL (reference sequence). This chain's CDR3 is CAIGQGGTEKLFF. For the CDR3, the DNA is TGTGCCATAGGACAGGGAGGTACTGAAAAACTGTTTTTT.

The chain combines TRBV29-1 with TRBJ1-2; TRBD1 is a possible D gene (5 bases). The CDR3 is made up of 14 amino acids. The V end lost 4 bases, the J end lost 2 bases, and 14 bases lay between the germline ends. Germline lookup yields CDR1 SQVTM and CDR2 ANQGSEA. CDR3 in amino acids: CSVADGRENYGYTF. CDR3 coding DNA: TGCAGCGTTGCGGACGGCAGGGAAAACTATGGCTACACCTTC.

A single count supports this clone. This rearrangement joins TRBV5-8 to TRBJ2-5; 8 nucleotides agree with TRBD2. Germline CDR1 is SGHTS and CDR2 is YDEGEE. The CDR3 loop spans 16 amino acids. V was clipped by 0 bases and J by 0 bases; unmatched bases: 4. The CDR3 sequence is CASSLGRGGYQETQYF. The CDR3 DNA follows: TGTGCCAGCAGCTTGGGTCGGGGGGGATACCAAGAGACCCAGTACTTC.

The chain joins TRBV27 to TRBJ2-2; 7 positions match TRBD2. CDR1 is MNHEY and CDR2 is SMNVEV in the germline V gene (reference sequence). V was clipped by 2 bases and J by 7 bases; unmatched bases: 16. This CDR3 region has 18 residues. CDR3 in DNA: TGTGCCAGCAGTTTAGGTGAGTCGCGGGGAGGGTGTAGCGGGGAGCTGTTTTTT. This sequence encodes CASSLGESRGGCSGELFF.

The chain is built from TRBV5-6 and TRBJ2-1; 8 bases match TRBD2. This CDR3 region has 15 residues. Germline V gene sequence: CDR1 SGHDT, CDR2 YYEEEE. V lost 4 bases, J lost 6 bases, and 9 bases stayed unmatched. The CDR3 sequence: CASSLPGAGANEQFF. CDR3 nucleotide sequence: TGTGCCAGCAGCCTACCCGGAGCGGGAGCCAATGAGCAGTTCTTC.

This rearrangement joins TRBV24-1 to TRBJ2-3; D perhaps matches TRBD2 (5 bases). The CDR3 length is 14 residues. Germline V gene lookup returns CDR1 KGHDR and CDR2 SFDVKD. The V and J ends lost 8 bases and 2 bases respectively, with 13 bases between them. The DNA for the CDR3 is TGTGCCACCACACCTACGGGAACCACAGATACGCAGTATTTT. Translation: CATTPTGTTDTQYF.

The chain links TRBV27 to TRBJ2-2; D is perhaps TRBD2 (6 bases). The germline V and J ends were trimmed by 9 bases and 6 bases, with 29 bases remaining between them. The V gene's germline CDR1 is MNHEY and CDR2 SMNVEV (reference sequence). There are 18 residues in the CDR3. CDR3 DNA sequence: TGTGCCAGTTGCCCAGTCGGAGGGGCGATGAAGGGGCCCGGGGAGCTGTTTTTT. Protein: CASCPVGGAMKGPGELFF.

The chain links TRBV5-6 to TRBJ2-3, with 12 nucleotides matching TRBD2. Unmatched junction bases numbered 3, after V lost 2 bases and J lost 5 bases. The CDR3 has 15 residues. CDR1 SGHDT and CDR2 YYEEEE come from the germline V gene. CDR3 sequence reads: CASSFQLAGGDTQYF. CDR3 bases: TGTGCCAGCAGCTTCCAACTAGCGGGGGGAGATACGCAGTATTTT.